The clone carrying this T cell receptor (beta chain) was counted many times. With 3 bases removed from V and 3 bases from J, the gap between germline ends came to 14 bases. The CDR3 covers 15 residues. The germline V gene has CDR1 SGHTA and CDR2 FQGNSA. A single record per CDR3 protein comes from TCRdb applying MiXCR to the 5' RACE reads. The sample has about 70,000 distinct CDR3 sequences, approximately 3.3% seen once. The data were taken from a study of neurological immune-mediated disorders. The TCR originated in a woman in her forties or fifties with multiple sclerosis. Sequencing was carried out using PBMCs. The V and J genes are TRBV7-2 and TRBJ2-5; maybe TRBD1 (6 bases). The CDR3 region has the DNA TGTGCCAGCAGCTTCCTCAGACAGGCGGAAGAGACCCAGTACTTC. Encoded protein: CASSFLRQAEETQYF.